This is a list of T cell receptor beta chains from one sample in a study of blood T cell repertoires in COVID-19. Profiled with immunoSEQ multiplex PCR; TCRdb holds only in-frame clones, not every one. In the table there are about 230,000 clones, over 85% of which are singletons. The sequenced sample was PBMCs or T cells enriched from blood (not recorded which). These receptors came from a woman in her 30s with acute COVID-19. Each CDR3 is given without its conserved first and last residue.

TRBV29-1,TRBJ2-3,SVEQYRGPDTQY
TRBV6-5,TRBJ2-7,ASSPVTGTSYEQY
TRBV27,TRBJ2-5,ASSLEGSRVSQETQY
TRBV27,TRBJ1-1,ASSLDRGPNTEAF
TRBV19,TRBJ2-7,ASSAGQGGFYEQY
TRBV5-1,TRBJ1-6,ASSLVQGGSPLH
TRBV19,TRBJ1-1,ASSRQPLNTEAF
TRBV7-8,TRBJ1-5,ASTPSGGALGQPQH
TRBV4-1,TRBJ2-7,ASSHPSQGGVIYEQY
TRBV9,TRBJ2-7,ASSVGQSAYEQY
TRBV27,TRBJ2-5,ASSFISGSRQETQY
TRBV6-5,TRBJ2-7,ASSRRTSADEQY
TRBV4-1,TRBJ1-1,ASSPGQGKNTEAF
TRBV30,TRBJ1-1,AWSLNDRNTEAF
TRBV5-1,TRBJ2-7,ASSWGTGYYEQY
TRBV6-1,TRBJ1-5,ASREGQGLPQH
TRBV5-8,TRBJ2-7,ASSLDRGGTGAYEQY
TRBV7-9,TRBJ1-6,ASTGKGAYNSPLH
TRBV5-6,TRBJ2-7,ASSLPSGGYEQY
TRBV5-4,TRBJ1-4,ASRRQGGNEKLF
TRBV19,TRBJ2-1,ASSIGHPAYNEQF
TRBV27,TRBJ1-5,ASSFSTGGNQPQH
TRBV12-5,TRBJ2-5,ASGLVPSGGNQETQY
TRBV29-1,TRBJ1-6,SVRAAYNSPLH
TRBV15,TRBJ1-5,ATSRALADQPQH
TRBV30,TRBJ1-3,AWASTHSGNTIY
TRBV28,TRBJ2-3,ASSPRDADTQY
TRBV3-1/TRBV3-2,TRBJ1-1,ASRGAEEAF
TRBV5-1,TRBJ2-3,ASSLGTSANTDTQY
TRBV20-1,TRBJ1-2,SARTGYGYT
TRBV14,TRBJ2-7,ASSQDRGKTGGTRYEQY
TRBV4-1,TRBJ1-1,ASSPTGSYTEAF
TRBV5-5,TRBJ2-3,ASSSDRQGIDTQY
TRBV19,TRBJ1-2,ASSIPGQPSNYGYT
TRBV11-2,TRBJ2-6,ASSLGSSGANVLT
TRBV18,TRBJ2-2,ASSPASGGNTGELF
TRBV12-5,TRBJ1-2,ASGLVVLDRVDSYGYT
TRBV6-5,TRBJ2-7,ASSYGRAYEQY
TRBV5-4,TRBJ1-4,ASSLRSANEKLF
TRBV5-8,TRBJ1-4,ASSIGQGATNEKLF
TRBV7-9,TRBJ2-5,ASSLRGTQY
TRBV19,TRBJ1-2,ASSPPGFTANYGYT
TRBV6-5,TRBJ1-3,ASSRQGVAGNTIY
TRBV27,TRBJ2-7,ASSLSGSYEQY
TRBV5-1,TRBJ1-1,ASSLAGMNTEAF
TRBV2,TRBJ2-3,AQTSGGGVDTQY
TRBV5-8,TRBJ1-1,AGYPSPGPSLD
TRBV7-6,TRBJ2-3,ASSSVGGTGGTDTQY
TRBV4-1,TRBJ1-2,ASSQAGGGYT
TRBV10-1,TRBJ2-2,ASSGPGGFTGELF
TRBV7-8,TRBJ2-3,ASSLDWGQGVLDTQY
TRBV15,TRBJ2-1,ATSRVQGDYNEQF
TRBV28,TRBJ2-3,ASSTLRERITDTQY
TRBV27,TRBJ1-6,ASSFYRASLDNSPLH
TRBV10-2,TRBJ2-5,ASRGRFVQETQY
TRBV7-2,TRBJ1-2,ASSPRFSRGGNYGYT
TRBV15,TRBJ1-1,ATSSAQVEAF
TRBV2,TRBJ1-3,ASSDVGQGVYTIY
TRBV9,TRBJ1-6,ASSPTRQQNSPLH
TRBV3-1/TRBV3-2,TRBJ2-1,ASNAGRGEQF